The T cell receptor beta chain under discussion was sequenced for a study of Ad26.COV2.S vaccination and SARS-CoV-2 variants. Regarding treatment: 15 to 20 received Ad26.COV2.S at low or high dose, single or two shots; roughly 5 received placebo; per-sample allocation not given. On day 63 after the first injection, vaccine and placebo recipients gave samples. Using immunoSEQ multiplex PCR, the repertoire was profiled, and TCRdb retains in-frame clones only, with some absent. In the table there are about 470,000 clones, about 92% of which are singletons. V trimming: 5 bases; J trimming: 4 bases; junction bases outside the gene matches: 4. This CDR3 is 14 amino acids long. Germline V gene sequence: CDR1 MNHEY, CDR2 SMNVEV (reference sequence).

This chain uses TRBV27 with TRBJ2-7; 11 bases line up with TRBD2. The sequence derives from a person aged 18-60 years who received the Ad26.COV2.S COVID-19 vaccine or a placebo. The sequencing used peripheral blood, collected in a trial of Ad26.COV2.S vaccine versus placebo. The CDR3 loop is CASSPTSGRYEQYF. The CDR3 DNA reads TGTGCCAGCAGTCCTACTAGCGGGAGATACGAGCAGTACTTC.